What follows describes a single T cell receptor beta chain. Its target is unknown. This specimen comes from a study of T cell responses to AZD1222 COVID-19 vaccine. Overall study findings and caveats: Most donors were white British and more were female, and clonal diversity was possibly underestimated. Just a handful of AZD1222 recipients tested seropositive at baseline. Repertoire collection took place solely once the T cell response had peaked.

Produced via immunoSEQ multiplex PCR; TCRdb's table is partial and in-frame only. The table has approximately 150,000 clones, around 92% seen once. V lost 4 bases, J lost 4 bases, and 8 bases stayed unmatched. The CDR3 runs 16 residues. CDR1 and CDR2 from the germline V gene are SGHDT and YYEEEE. The sequencing here drew on peripheral blood, taken on day 0 of MenACWY control vaccination. The sequence was obtained from an adult in good health. The chain carries TRBV5-6 and TRBJ2-2; TRBD2 matches at 9 bases. CDR3 sequence (DNA): TGTGCCAGCAGCACCTGGACTAGCGCGCTCACCGGGGAGCTGTTTTTT. Protein product: CASSTWTSALTGELFF.